This TCR beta chain was documented in a study of T cell responses to AZD1222 COVID-19 vaccine. Measured with immunoSEQ multiplex PCR; TCRdb has only the in-frame clones, and not every one. The top ten clones hold approximately 5% of a sample with tens of thousands of clones, more than 85% of them seen once. This CDR3 has 15 residues. Germline CDR1 is SGHTA and CDR2 is FQGNSA. J gave up 4 bases and V 1 base, and 2 bases lay outside the gene matches. The rearrangement links TRBV7-2 to TRBJ2-1; TRBD2 aligns across 9 bases. The source material was peripheral blood, sampled 28 days after the second AZD1222 dose. The sequence derives from an adult who received the AZD1222 COVID-19 vaccine. The CDR3 is CASSLGTSAYNEQFF. CDR3 sequence (DNA): TGTGCCAGCAGCTTAGGGACTAGCGCATACAATGAGCAGTTCTTC.